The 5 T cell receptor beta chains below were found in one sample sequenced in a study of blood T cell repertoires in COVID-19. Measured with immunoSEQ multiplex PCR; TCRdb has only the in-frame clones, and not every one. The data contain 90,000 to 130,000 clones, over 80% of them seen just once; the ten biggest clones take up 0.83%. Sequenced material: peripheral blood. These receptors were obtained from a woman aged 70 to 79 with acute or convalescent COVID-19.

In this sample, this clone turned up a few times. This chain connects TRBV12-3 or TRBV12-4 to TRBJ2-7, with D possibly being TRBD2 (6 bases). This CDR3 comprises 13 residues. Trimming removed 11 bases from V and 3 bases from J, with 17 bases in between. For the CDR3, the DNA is TGTGCCTCATCCCGGGGGATCCTCTACGAGCAGTACTTC. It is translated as CASSRGILYEQYF.

The CDR3 DNA follows: TGTGCCAGCAGTTCTGTAAGGGGGCGAGAGACCCAGTACTTC. Its protein product is CASSSVRGRETQYF. The chain recombines TRBV5-4 with TRBJ2-5; 7 nucleotides line up with TRBD1. Losses at the gene ends were 5 bases for V and 4 bases for J; bases not matched to a gene: 8. The length of the CDR3 is 14 residues. The germline V gene has CDR1 SGHNT and CDR2 YYREEE (reference sequence).

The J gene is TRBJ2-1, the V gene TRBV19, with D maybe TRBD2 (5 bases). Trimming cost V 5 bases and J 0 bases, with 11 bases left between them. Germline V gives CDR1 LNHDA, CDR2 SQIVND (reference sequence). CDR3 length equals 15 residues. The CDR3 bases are TGTGCCAGTAGTTCGAGGGCGGACTCCTACAATGAGCAGTTCTTC. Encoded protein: CASSSRADSYNEQFF.

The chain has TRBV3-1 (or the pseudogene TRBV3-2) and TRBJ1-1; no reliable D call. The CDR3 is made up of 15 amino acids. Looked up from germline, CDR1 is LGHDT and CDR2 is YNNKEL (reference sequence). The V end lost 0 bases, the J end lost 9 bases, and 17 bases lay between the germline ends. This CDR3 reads CASSQELGRGLKAFF. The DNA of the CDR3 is TGTGCCAGCAGCCAAGAATTGGGCCGAGGGTTGAAAGCTTTCTTT.

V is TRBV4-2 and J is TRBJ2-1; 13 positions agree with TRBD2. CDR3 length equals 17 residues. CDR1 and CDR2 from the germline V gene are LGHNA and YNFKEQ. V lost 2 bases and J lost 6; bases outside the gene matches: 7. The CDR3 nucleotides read TGTGCCAGCAGCCAACCTACCGGACTAGCGGGAGCCAATGAGCAGTTCTTC. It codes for CASSQPTGLAGANEQFF.